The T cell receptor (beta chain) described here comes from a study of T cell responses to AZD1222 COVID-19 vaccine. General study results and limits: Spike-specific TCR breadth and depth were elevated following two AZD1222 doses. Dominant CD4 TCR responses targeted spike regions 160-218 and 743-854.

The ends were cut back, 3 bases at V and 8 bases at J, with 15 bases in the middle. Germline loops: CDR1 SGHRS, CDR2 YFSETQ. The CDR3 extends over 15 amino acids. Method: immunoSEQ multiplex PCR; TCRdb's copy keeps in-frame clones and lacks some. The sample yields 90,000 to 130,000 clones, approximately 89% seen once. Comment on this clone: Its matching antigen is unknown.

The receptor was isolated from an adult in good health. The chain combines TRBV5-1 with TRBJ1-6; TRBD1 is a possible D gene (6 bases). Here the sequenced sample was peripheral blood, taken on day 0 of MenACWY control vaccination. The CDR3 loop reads CASSSSQGFDSPLHF. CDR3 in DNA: TGCGCCAGCAGCTCTTCGCAGGGGTTCGATTCACCCCTCCACTTT.